The next 4 T cell receptor beta chains were all read from a single sample in a study of blood T cells in healthy people across ages. Primers used in a second PCR of roughly 6 to 12 cycles were a sample-barcoded 5' primer and a J-beta primer mix. TCRdb independently ran MiXCR on the 5' RACE reads; one entry per CDR3 protein. Of about 1,500,000 distinct CDR3 sequences listed, roughly 27% are singletons. The specimen was blood. The receptors originated from a woman in her thirties in good health.

This chain joins TRBV2 and TRBJ2-2; no clear D gene. Germline V gene sequence: CDR1 SNHLY, CDR2 FYNNEI. V was pared by 6 bases and J by 6 bases, with 11 bases between. This CDR3 has 13 residues. The CDR3 sequence is CASSPSPPGELFF. DNA of the CDR3: TGTGCCAGCAGCCCATCCCCGCCCGGGGAGCTGTTTTTT.

The chain combines TRBV5-5 with TRBJ2-7, with D perhaps matching TRBD1 (5 bases). With 5 bases removed from V and 3 bases from J, the gap between germline ends came to 9 bases. The CDR3 runs to 12 residues. Germline CDR1 SGHKS, CDR2 YYEKEE (reference sequence). This CDR3 is CASRMTVYEQYF. In DNA, the CDR3 is TGTGCCAGCAGGATGACAGTCTACGAGCAGTACTTC.

The chain has TRBV11-2 and TRBJ1-4; 8 nucleotides align to TRBD1. With V trimmed by 2 bases and J by 13 bases, 12 bases remained unmatched. Germline CDR1 SGHAT, CDR2 FQNNGV. CDR3 length equals 15 residues. The CDR3 region has the DNA TGTGCCAGCAGCTTACATGGGACAGGAAGGGTAGGACTGTTTTTT. It yields the protein CASSLHGTGRVGLFF.

The V and J genes are TRBV6-9 and TRBJ2-7; 11 bases map to TRBD2. The CDR3 sequence is 15 residues long. The germline V gene encodes CDR1 MNHGY and CDR2 SVAAGI. V was clipped by 1 base and J by 4 bases; unmatched bases: 3. CDR3 in amino acids: CASSYLWTSGYEQYF. CDR3 sequence (DNA): TGTGCCAGCAGTTATTTATGGACTAGCGGGTACGAGCAGTACTTC.